The 6 T cell receptor beta chains below come from one sample, sequenced in a study of CD8+CD57+ T cells in acquired aplastic anemia. Patients sequenced had flow cytometry evidence of CD8+CD57+ cell expansion. The use of genomic DNA as template underpinned the TCR beta VDJ and CDR3 profiling. TCRdb processed the reads anew with MiXCR; each CDR3 protein has one entry. The repertoire holds roughly 250,000 distinct CDR3 sequences, with roughly 82% as singletons. The sample was sorted CD4+, CD8+, or CD8+CD57+ T cells (not recorded which) from PBMCs. These receptors were collected from a human donor with aplastic anemia.

The rearrangement links TRBV11-3 to TRBJ2-6; 7 nucleotides line up with TRBD1. J was trimmed by 18 bases and V by 2 bases; bases with no gene match: 16. The germline CDR1 and CDR2 sequences are SGHNT and YENEEA. The CDR3 sequence is 15 residues long. The CDR3 DNA follows: TGTGCCAGCAGCTTATATCTGACAGGGAACACTGTAGCGACTTTC. It translates to CASSLYLTGNTVATF.

Details on this clonotype: Germline and junction disagree at one end, which may indicate a read error. This chain links TRBV7-2 with TRBJ2-7; perhaps D is TRBD1 or TRBD2 (6 bases each). Germline-derived CDR1 and CDR2 are SGHTA and FQGNSA. The CDR3 has 14 amino acids. CDR3 amino acids: CATSTRGVAYEQYF. The CDR3 DNA reads as TGTGCCACCAGCACTAGGGGGGTAGCCTACGAGCAGTACTTC. The whole variable domain, filled in from reference TRBV7-2 and TRBJ2-7, reads GAGVSQSPSNKVTEKGKDVELRCDPISGHTALYWYRQSLGQGLEFLIYFQGNSAPDKSGLPSDRFSAERTGGSVSTLTIQRTQQEDSAVYLCATSTRGVAYEQYFGPGTRLTVT.

In this sample, this clonotype turned up once. This chain joins TRBV5-5 and TRBJ2-3, with unresolved D. Per germline, CDR1 SGHKS and CDR2 YYEKEE (reference sequence). Trimming took off 0 bases at V and 0 bases at J, with 8 bases between the two ends. The CDR3 totals 15 residues. This CDR3 is CASSLGQESTDTQYF. DNA for the CDR3: TGTGCCAGCAGCTTGGGGCAGGAGAGCACAGATACGCAGTATTTT.

As regards this clonotype: Given a much more abundant clone one base away, this may be a read error. This chain uses TRBV6-5 with TRBJ1-2; D gene unclear. The CDR3 runs to 17 residues. The V gene's germline CDR1 is MNHEY and CDR2 SVGAGI. Trimming pared 5 bases from V and 4 bases from J, leaving 23 bases between. The CDR3 protein is CASSVRIDSTRSYGYTF. The CDR3 coding sequence is TGTGCCAGCAGTGTCCGTATTGATTCGACAAGAAGCTATGGCTACACCTTC.

There are many counts of this clonotype. The chain is built from TRBV29-1 and TRBJ1-2; no firm D call. V was clipped by 1 base and J by 2 bases, with 8 bases between them. Germline V gives CDR1 SQVTM, CDR2 ANQGSEA. The CDR3 consists of 13 residues. The DNA for the CDR3 is TGCAGCGTTGAAGGGCACCGAAACTATGGCTACACCTTC. Its protein product is CSVEGHRNYGYTF.

This chain joins TRBV2 and TRBJ2-5; D uncertain. The germline V gene encodes CDR1 SNHLY and CDR2 FYNNEI. Trimming took 4 bases from V and 9 from J, leaving 18 bases between them. The length of the CDR3 is 14 residues. The CDR3 DNA sequence: TGTGCCAGCAGTGGAGCGTATAGGAATCAGCCCCAGTACTTC. Its translation is CASSGAYRNQPQYF.